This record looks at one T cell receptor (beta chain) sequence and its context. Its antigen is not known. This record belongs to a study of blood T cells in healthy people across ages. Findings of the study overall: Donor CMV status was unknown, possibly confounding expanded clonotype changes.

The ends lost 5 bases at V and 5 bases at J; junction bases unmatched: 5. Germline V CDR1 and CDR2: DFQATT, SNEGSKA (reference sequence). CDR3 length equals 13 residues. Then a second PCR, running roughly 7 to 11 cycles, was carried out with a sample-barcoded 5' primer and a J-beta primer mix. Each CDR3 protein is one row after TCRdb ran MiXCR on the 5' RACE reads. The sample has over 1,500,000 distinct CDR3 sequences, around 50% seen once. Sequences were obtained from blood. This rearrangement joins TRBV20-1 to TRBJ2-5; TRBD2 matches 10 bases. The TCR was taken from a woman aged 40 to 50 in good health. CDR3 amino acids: CSAVSGGRETQYF. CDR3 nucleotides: TGCAGTGCTGTTAGCGGGGGGCGCGAGACCCAGTACTTC.